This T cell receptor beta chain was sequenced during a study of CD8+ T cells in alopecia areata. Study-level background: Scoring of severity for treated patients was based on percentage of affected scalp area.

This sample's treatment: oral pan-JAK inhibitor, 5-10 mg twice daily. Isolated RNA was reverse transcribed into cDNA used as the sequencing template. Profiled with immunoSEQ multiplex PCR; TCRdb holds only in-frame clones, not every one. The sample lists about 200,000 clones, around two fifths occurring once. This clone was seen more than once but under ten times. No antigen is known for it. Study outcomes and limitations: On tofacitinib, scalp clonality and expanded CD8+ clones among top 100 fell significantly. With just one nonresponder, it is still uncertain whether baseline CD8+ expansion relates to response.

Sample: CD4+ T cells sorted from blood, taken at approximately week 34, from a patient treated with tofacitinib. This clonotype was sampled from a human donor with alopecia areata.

The CDR3 DNA reads as TGCAGCATCCTTACAGGGGAGTGGGCCAATGAGCAGTTCTTC. Its protein product is CSILTGEWANEQFF. The V gene is TRBV29-1, the J gene TRBJ2-1; 7 positions match TRBD1. Unmatched junction bases numbered 13, after V lost 8 bases and J lost 6 bases. This CDR3 has 14 amino acids. Per germline, CDR1 SQVTM and CDR2 ANQGSEA.